This is a list of T cell receptor beta chains from one sample in a study of T cell changes during pregnancy in multiple sclerosis. Produced via immunoSEQ multiplex PCR; TCRdb's table is partial and in-frame only. The sample lists about 38,000 clones, 91% occurring once. This specimen was CD8+ T cells from peripheral blood mononuclear cells, taken in the second trimester of pregnancy. These receptors came from a female donor with multiple sclerosis, enrolled in a pregnancy study. The CDR3 runs from the conserved cysteine through the conserved F or W. The order of the fields is CDR3 protein, clone size, V gene. Not all rows give a size; the values are once, few, many and, for expanded clones, a class.

cdr3_aa: CASSPAGRYEQYF
clone_size: .
v_call: TRBV27

cdr3_aa: CAWSFPGQIMNTEAFF
clone_size: .
v_call: TRBV30

cdr3_aa: CASSPGLFNTEAFF
clone_size: once
v_call: TRBV27

cdr3_aa: CASGSALATSNQPQHF
clone_size: .
v_call: TRBV28

cdr3_aa: CASSEGSRHSSYEQYF
clone_size: .
v_call: TRBV10-1

cdr3_aa: CASSQADRDSRYEQYF
clone_size: .
v_call: TRBV4-1

cdr3_aa: CASSYRGHGYTF
clone_size: .
v_call: TRBV6-5

cdr3_aa: CASSNTGGVQETQYF
clone_size: .
v_call: TRBV9

cdr3_aa: CASISWEGQMTGELFF
clone_size: .
v_call: TRBV19

cdr3_aa: CASSIAGGPSEQFF
clone_size: .
v_call: TRBV19

cdr3_aa: CASSLSGGEYNEQFF
clone_size: .
v_call: TRBV7-9

cdr3_aa: CASSDRGGIQETQYF
clone_size: .
v_call: TRBV2

cdr3_aa: CASSDSRQEGTGELFF
clone_size: .
v_call: TRBV6-4

cdr3_aa: CASSYSGSTDKAFF
clone_size: .
v_call: TRBV4-2

cdr3_aa: CASSFTGNEQYF
clone_size: .
v_call: TRBV7-9

cdr3_aa: CASSARGGDNTEAFF
clone_size: .
v_call: TRBV7-6

cdr3_aa: CASSLQNSPLHF
clone_size: .
v_call: TRBV5-4

cdr3_aa: CASSSQGRSQPQHF
clone_size: few
v_call: TRBV19

cdr3_aa: CASSRKPGQGSTDTQYF
clone_size: .
v_call: TRBV18

cdr3_aa: CASSSTWDRSYTDTQYF
clone_size: once
v_call: TRBV27

cdr3_aa: CASRATTGINTEAFF
clone_size: .
v_call: TRBV10-1

cdr3_aa: CASSRYETGGYEQYF
clone_size: .
v_call: TRBV7-9

cdr3_aa: CASSYRQGMTYEQYF
clone_size: .
v_call: TRBV11-1

cdr3_aa: CASSQDGGTTDTQYF
clone_size: .
v_call: TRBV4-1

cdr3_aa: CAWSFESLMDTQYF
clone_size: .
v_call: TRBV30

cdr3_aa: CASSSGTHTEAFF
clone_size: .
v_call: TRBV5-4

cdr3_aa: CASSLAGVQSYNSPLHF
clone_size: .
v_call: TRBV7-2

cdr3_aa: CASSQDGTGSWKNSPLHF
clone_size: few
v_call: TRBV14

cdr3_aa: CASSESSAYTGELFF
clone_size: .
v_call: TRBV6-1

cdr3_aa: CASGVGGANQPQHF
clone_size: .
v_call: TRBV6-6

cdr3_aa: CASSTGTLYGYTF
clone_size: few
v_call: TRBV5-4

cdr3_aa: CASSQSNQGLITDTQYF
clone_size: .
v_call: TRBV4-3

cdr3_aa: CASSSSGGGTEAFF
clone_size: .
v_call: TRBV5-1

cdr3_aa: CASSTIAGITDTQYF
clone_size: .
v_call: TRBV7-6

cdr3_aa: CASSLSGQGSYEQYF
clone_size: .
v_call: TRBV27

cdr3_aa: CASSLVRGTGQPQHF
clone_size: .
v_call: TRBV28

cdr3_aa: CASSQDGVRREALLEQYF
clone_size: .
v_call: TRBV4-2

cdr3_aa: CASIALPGLAYEQYF
clone_size: .
v_call: TRBV7-2

cdr3_aa: CASSLVGGGGGEQFF
clone_size: .
v_call: TRBV5-6

cdr3_aa: CASSPLMGQQYF
clone_size: .
v_call: TRBV7-9

cdr3_aa: CASSLGLLRQGDEQFF
clone_size: .
v_call: TRBV27

cdr3_aa: CASGLVELVQHF
clone_size: .
v_call: TRBV12-5

cdr3_aa: CASSPSGGGAGYGYTF
clone_size: .
v_call: TRBV18

cdr3_aa: CASSDGGDPYNEQFF
clone_size: medium-sized
v_call: TRBV6-1

cdr3_aa: CASSPQGEGNQPQHF
clone_size: .
v_call: TRBV6-4

cdr3_aa: CASSYGSRTYGYTF
clone_size: .
v_call: TRBV6-5

cdr3_aa: CASSEEGPVVAMNTEAFF
clone_size: .
v_call: TRBV6-1

cdr3_aa: CASSQDDTSNQPQHF
clone_size: .
v_call: TRBV14